This T cell receptor (beta chain) was documented in a study of siplizumab effects on memory and regulatory T cells. Study-wide results and caveats: A major contribution to the alloresponse seemed to be made by naive T cells, which seemed more diverse than memory cells.

Points on this clone: Its matching antigen is unknown.

For a few donor pairs, CD4+ naive/memory and CD8+ naive/effector-memory/TEMRA unstimulated subsets were also sequenced. Trimming stripped 2 bases from V and 0 bases from J, with 16 bases between. This CDR3 spans 17 amino acids. Germline-derived CDR1 and CDR2 are SGDLS and YYNGEE. The table came from immunoSEQ multiplex PCR; TCRdb's copy has only in-frame clones and leaves some out. Of roughly 69,000 clones in the sample, approximately 87% were seen once. The sample was memory CD4+ T cells sorted from blood. The rearrangement joins TRBV9 to TRBJ2-3; D unclear. This TCR came from a human donor in good health. The CDR3 is CASSVSLLGSSTDTQYF. In nucleotides, the CDR3 is TGTGCCAGCAGCGTTTCTTTACTTGGTTCTAGCACAGATACGCAGTATTTT.